Each of the 2 T cell receptor beta chains below was sequenced from the same sample in a study of shared clonotypes between healthy human individuals. The protocol was immunoSEQ multiplex PCR, while the TCRdb copy is restricted to in-frame clones and leaves out a portion. The sample lists fewer than 550,000 clones, 75% to 80% seen once, with approximately 13% in the top ten. The sample consisted of PBMCs. The origin of the receptors is a woman aged 40 to 50 in good health. Some clones in this sample may be carry-over from other donors' samples.

The chain carries TRBV11-2 and TRBJ2-2; 13 bases fit TRBD2. The germline gives CDR1 SGHAT, CDR2 FQNNGV. V was pared by 1 base and J by 5 bases, with 1 base of the junction left unmatched. The CDR3 extends over 16 amino acids. The CDR3 loop is CASSLGLAGGTGELFF. CDR3 nucleotide sequence: TGTGCCAGCAGCTTAGGACTAGCGGGAGGTACCGGGGAGCTGTTTTTT.

Worth noting for this clone: A much larger clone lies a single base off, so this may be a read error. V gene TRBV25-1 combines with J gene TRBJ2-7, with 7 bases that match TRBD1. Germline V gene data show CDR1 as MGHDK and CDR2 as SYGVNS. With V trimmed by 8 bases and J by 1 base, 8 bases remained unmatched. The CDR3 covers 14 residues. CDR3 protein: CASGRQGRSYEQYF. The CDR3 nucleotides read TGTGCCAGCGGCAGACAGGGTCGATCCTACGAGCAGTACTTC.